These 26 T cell receptor beta chains were all obtained from the same sample, sequenced in a study of shared T cell receptors in the human thymus. Clones were read by immunoSEQ multiplex PCR, and TCRdb kept only the in-frame ones, dropping some. The sample includes about 730,000 clones, approximately 85% of them seen just once. These data were also filed under a second study, of human thymus T cells.

The sample was thymocytes. The receptors here all came from a girl under two years old with a congenital heart defect.

This clone was seen a single time. The chain is built from TRBV14 and TRBJ2-5; maybe TRBD1 (6 bases). This CDR3 is built from 15 residues. V lost 5 bases and J 0 bases, leaving 13 bases between the germline ends. The germline CDR1 and CDR2 sequences are SGHDN and FVKESK. The CDR3 protein is CASSTPGQDQETQYF. The CDR3, as DNA: TGTGCCAGCAGCACCCCGGGACAAGACCAAGAGACCCAGTACTTC.

The chain employs TRBV9 and TRBJ2-3; the match to TRBD2 covers 8 bases. V shed 0 bases, J shed 5 bases, and the junction held 5 bases outside the gene matches. The germline gives CDR1 SGDLS, CDR2 YYNGEE. CDR3 length equals 15 residues. CDR3 bases: TGTGCCAGCAGCGTAGCGGGGGGGCATAAAGATACGCAGTATTTT. Residues: CASSVAGGHKDTQYF.

The chain links TRBV10-1 to TRBJ2-3; no reliable D call. V was clipped by 5 bases and J by 4 bases, with 10 bases between them. The germline CDR1 and CDR2 sequences are WNHNN and SYGVQD (reference sequence). The CDR3 spans 13 residues. The CDR3 sequence: CASSLYRSDTQYF. CDR3 bases: TGCGCCAGCAGTCTATACAGATCAGATACGCAGTATTTT.

The gene calls are TRBV27 and TRBJ2-4; 10 positions agree with TRBD1. Per the germline V gene, CDR1 is MNHEY and CDR2 is SMNVEV (reference sequence). The CDR3 is made up of 18 amino acids. J gave up 1 base and V 3 bases, and 9 bases lay outside the gene matches. CDR3 protein: CASSFGDRGRGAKNIQYF. CDR3 DNA: TGTGCCAGCAGTTTCGGGGACAGGGGTCGGGGGGCCAAAAACATTCAGTACTTC.

V and J are TRBV15 and TRBJ2-3; D is perhaps TRBD1 (5 bases). The CDR3 covers 17 residues. With 3 bases removed from V and 0 bases from J, the gap between germline ends came to 16 bases. The germline V gene encodes CDR1 LNHNV and CDR2 YYDKDF (reference sequence). The CDR3 coding sequence is TGTGCCACCAGCAGGATAGGGGAACAGTTAAGCACAGATACGCAGTATTTT. This gives the protein CATSRIGEQLSTDTQYF.

This clone turned up a few times. The gene calls are TRBV5-6 and TRBJ2-3, with 7 bases that match TRBD1. The CDR3 has 16 amino acids. Germline CDR1 is SGHDT and CDR2 is YYEEEE. The trim removed 4 bases at V and 5 bases at J, leaving 13 bases unmatched. This CDR3 reads CASSIIRTGSGDTQYF. The CDR3 bases are TGTGCCAGCAGCATAATACGGACAGGCTCCGGAGATACGCAGTATTTT.

The chain combines TRBV5-1 with TRBJ1-1; TRBD1 agrees at 8 bases. CDR1 is SGHRS and CDR2 is YFSETQ in the germline V gene. The CDR3 runs to 15 residues. Trimming cost V 0 bases and J 5 bases; bases outside gene matches: 6. CDR3 DNA sequence: TGCGCCAGCAGCTTGGAAGGGACAGGACCTACTGAAGCTTTCTTT. Translation gives CASSLEGTGPTEAFF.

This rearrangement joins TRBV6-6 to TRBJ2-3; D is perhaps TRBD2 (5 bases). Trimming took 7 bases from V and 2 from J, leaving 19 bases between them. In germline, CDR1 is MNHNY, CDR2 SVGAGI (reference sequence). The CDR3 runs to 16 residues. As DNA, the CDR3 is TGTGCCAGCAACCCCAAGGAGGTCCGGAACACAGATACGCAGTATTTT. Protein sequence: CASNPKEVRNTDTQYF.

The rearrangement uses TRBV7-2 and TRBJ2-7; TRBD1 aligns across 11 bases. Per germline, CDR1 SGHTA and CDR2 FQGNSA. The CDR3 totals 17 residues. V lost 5 bases and J lost 4; bases outside the gene matches: 13. CDR3 coding DNA: TGTGCCAGCAGCCCCCTGAAGTGGGACAGGGGGATTTACGAGCAGTACTTC. It yields the protein CASSPLKWDRGIYEQYF.

The V call is TRBV30, the J call TRBJ1-2; D is unresolved. Germline V lookup: CDR1 GTSNPN, CDR2 SVGIG (reference sequence). The CDR3 sequence is 15 residues long. V shed 3 bases and J shed 8 bases, with 22 bases lying between them. The CDR3 region is CAWSLSGVLGEGYTF. The CDR3 nucleotides are TGTGCCTGGAGCCTTTCCGGGGTCCTCGGAGAGGGCTACACCTTC. The full variable domain, its missing parts supplied by reference TRBV30 and TRBJ1-2, is SQTIHQWPATLVQPVGSPLSLECTVEGTSNPNLYWYRQAAGRGLQLLFYSVGIGQISSEVPQNLSASRPQDRQFILSSKKLLLSDSGFYLCAWSLSGVLGEGYTFGSGTRLTVV.

This clone has only one observation. V usage is TRBV11-2 and J usage is TRBJ2-3, with D possibly matching TRBD2 (6 bases). Germline CDR1 and CDR2: SGHAT and FQNNGV. Trimming removed 1 base at V and 5 bases at J, with 13 bases between. CDR3 length: 15 residues. The CDR3 nucleotides read TGTGCCAGCAGCTTAGCGGGCGGGGCGGGAGATACGCAGTATTTT. This encodes CASSLAGGAGDTQYF. Full variable domain (rest looked up from reference TRBV11-2 and TRBJ2-3): EAGVAQSPRYKIIEKRQSVAFWCNPISGHATLYWYQQILGQGPKLLIQFQNNGVVDDSQLPKDRFSAERLKGVDSTLKIQPAKLEDSAVYLCASSLAGGAGDTQYFGPGTRLTVL.

This chain uses TRBV10-3 with TRBJ1-5, with D possibly TRBD1 on 6 matching bases. V was clipped by 6 bases and J by 2 bases, with 14 bases between them. Germline-derived CDR1 and CDR2 are ENHRY and SYGVKD. The CDR3 is 15 amino acids. The CDR3: CAISPAGARNQPQHF. The CDR3 DNA reads as TGTGCCATCAGCCCCGCAGGGGCGCGCAATCAGCCCCAGCATTTT.

V usage is TRBV19 and J usage is TRBJ1-1, with no clear D. Germline CDR1 is LNHDA and CDR2 is SQIVND (reference sequence). V was trimmed by 4 bases and J by 0 bases, leaving 9 bases between them. The CDR3 is 14 amino acids. CDR3 in amino acids: CASSRLLLNTEAFF. In DNA, the CDR3 is TGTGCCAGTAGTAGGCTGCTTTTGAACACTGAAGCTTTCTTT. Full variable domain (remainder filled in from reference TRBV19 and TRBJ1-1): DGGITQSPKYLFRKEGQNVTLSCEQNLNHDAMYWYRQDPGQGLRLIYYSQIVNDFQKGDIAEGYSVSREKKESFPLTVTSAQKNPTAFYLCASSRLLLNTEAFFGQGTRLTVV.

This sequence joins TRBV10-3 and TRBJ1-2; 9 bases fit TRBD1. Germline CDR1 and CDR2: ENHRY and SYGVKD. The CDR3 spans 16 residues. With V trimmed by 3 bases and J by 5 bases, 10 bases remained unmatched. DNA for the CDR3: TGTGCCATCAGTGATTGGACAGGGGCGTTTAGTTATGGCTACACCTTC. Translation gives CAISDWTGAFSYGYTF.

The chain combines TRBV6-1 with TRBJ1-3; unclear D gene. Deletions cut 2 bases from V and 0 bases from J, with 8 bases between. CDR3 length: 15 residues. Germline loops: CDR1 MNHNS, CDR2 SASEGT. DNA for the CDR3: TGTGCCAGCAGTGAACAGGCCTCCTCTGGAAACACCATATATTTT. Its protein is CASSEQASSGNTIYF.

This chain links TRBV10-1 with TRBJ1-1, with D perhaps TRBD1 (6 bases). Germline CDR1 WNHNN, CDR2 SYGVQD (reference sequence). This CDR3 region has 15 residues. V was cut by 9 bases and J by 0 bases, with 17 bases left in between. This CDR3 is CASSKGGEMNTEAFF. For the CDR3, the DNA is TGCGCCAGTTCAAAAGGGGGGGAAATGAACACTGAAGCTTTCTTT.

This clone has just one count. This chain connects TRBV5-1 to TRBJ1-2, with D perhaps TRBD1 (5 bases). The CDR3 has 12 residues. The V and J ends lost 7 bases and 8 bases respectively, with 15 bases between them. Germline V CDR1 and CDR2: SGHRS, YFSETQ. The CDR3 region is CASPDNFGGYTF. The CDR3 DNA follows: TGCGCCAGCCCGGACAATTTTGGAGGCTACACCTTC.

This clone was observed a handful of times. This rearrangement joins TRBV5-4 to TRBJ2-3; tentatively, D is TRBD2 (5 bases). The CDR3 length is 12 residues. The germline gives CDR1 SGHNT, CDR2 YYREEE (reference sequence). The V end was cut by 4 bases, the J end by 11 bases, with 14 bases between. The CDR3 here is CASSPGLSMQYF. As DNA, the CDR3 is TGTGCCAGCAGCCCCGGACTGAGTATGCAGTATTTT.

This chain links TRBV4-1 with TRBJ1-3, with D hard to call. This CDR3 comprises 19 residues. Trimming removed 0 bases at V and 2 bases at J, with 20 bases between. Per germline, CDR1 MGHRA and CDR2 YSYEKL. The CDR3 sequence: CASSQDRPQVGCTGNTIYF. The CDR3 nucleotides read TGCGCCAGCAGCCAAGATCGGCCGCAGGTTGGATGTACTGGAAACACCATATATTTT.

The CDR3 DNA is TGCGCCAGCAGCCCCCTGGCGGGGGGGCGGTATGGCTACACCTTC. Translating gives CASSPLAGGRYGYTF. The chain has TRBV5-1 and TRBJ1-2; the D gene is possibly TRBD1 (6 bases). The CDR3 runs to 15 residues. With 4 bases removed from V and 5 bases from J, the gap between germline ends came to 18 bases. Germline V gives CDR1 SGHRS, CDR2 YFSETQ.

This sequence joins TRBV28 and TRBJ1-2; 8 positions match TRBD1. Germline V gene sequence: CDR1 MDHEN, CDR2 SYDVKM. Trimming at V came to 2 bases and at J to 6 bases, leaving 8 bases not matched to a gene. The CDR3 spans 15 residues. The CDR3 DNA follows: TGTGCCAGCAGTTTACCACGACAGGGGTATCATGGCTACACCTTC. Translated, it gives CASSLPRQGYHGYTF.

V is TRBV15 and J is TRBJ1-2; 8 bases map to TRBD1. The CDR3 is 16 amino acids. Germline lookup yields CDR1 LNHNV and CDR2 YYDKDF (reference sequence). V shed 2 bases, J shed 3 bases, and the junction held 8 bases outside the gene matches. CDR3 region: CATSRNQGANYYGYTF. CDR3 nucleotides: TGTGCCACCAGCAGAAACCAGGGGGCGAACTACTATGGCTACACCTTC.

This sequence joins TRBV6-4 and TRBJ2-2; D might be TRBD2 (5 bases). Trimming took off 8 bases at V and 4 bases at J, with 14 bases between the two ends. This CDR3 has 14 residues. CDR1 is MRHNA, CDR2 SNTAGT, per germline. CDR3 nucleotide sequence: TGTGCCAGCCGAGCACACGCGGGCACCGGGGAGCTGTTTTTT. Its translation is CASRAHAGTGELFF.

This clone appeared a single time. The V gene is TRBV19, the J gene TRBJ1-1; D perhaps matches TRBD1 (6 bases). V lost 7 bases, J lost 5 bases, and 14 bases lay in between. Germline CDR1 is LNHDA and CDR2 is SQIVND (reference sequence). This CDR3 has 13 residues. The CDR3 coding sequence is TGTGCCAGTATGCCAGGGGATAAGACTGAAGCTTTCTTT. Translation gives CASMPGDKTEAFF.

The chain carries TRBV7-6 and TRBJ1-6; possibly TRBD1 for D (6 bases). Trimming cost V 1 base and J 8 bases, with 9 bases left between them. The CDR3 contains 14 residues. Germline V gives CDR1 SGHVS, CDR2 FNYEAQ. The DNA of the CDR3 is TGTGCCAGCAGCTTAGTAGGGGGGGATTCACCCCTCCACTTT. It encodes CASSLVGGDSPLHF.

This rearrangement joins TRBV9 to TRBJ1-3, with TRBD1 identical over 7 bases. In germline, CDR1 is SGDLS, CDR2 YYNGEE. Trimming cost V 4 bases and J 7 bases; bases outside gene matches: 5. The CDR3 extends over 13 amino acids. The CDR3 DNA reads as TGTGCCAGCAGCTGTAAGGGGGCCAACACCATATATTTT. Its translation is CASSCKGANTIYF.